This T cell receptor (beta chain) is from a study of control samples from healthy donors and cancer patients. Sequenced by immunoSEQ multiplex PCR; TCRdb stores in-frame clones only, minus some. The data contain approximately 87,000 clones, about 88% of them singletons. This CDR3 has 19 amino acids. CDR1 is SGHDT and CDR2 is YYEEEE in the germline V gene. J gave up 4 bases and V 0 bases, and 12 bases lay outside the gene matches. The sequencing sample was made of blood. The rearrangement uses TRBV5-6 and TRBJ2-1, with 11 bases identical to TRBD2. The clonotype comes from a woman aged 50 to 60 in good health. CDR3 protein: CASSLGPQLAGARYNEQFF. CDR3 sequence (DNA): TGTGCCAGCAGCTTGGGGCCTCAACTAGCGGGGGCCCGGTACAATGAGCAGTTCTTC.